A selection of T cell receptor beta chains follows, all from one sample in a study of CD8 T cell repertoires and HIV-1 epitope variants. Profiled with immunoSEQ multiplex PCR; TCRdb holds only in-frame clones, not every one. Among tens of thousands of clones, around 75% were seen once, and the ten largest hold roughly 26%. The sequenced material came from uncultured baseline CD8+ T cells from peripheral blood mononuclear cells (PBMCs). These receptors originate from a male donor with HIV. The CDR3 runs from the conserved cysteine through the conserved F or W. The D gene is left open where the match is weak. Clone size appears in some rows only: once, few, many, or a class for an expanded clone.

TRBJ2-7,TRBV19,few,.,TGTGCCAGTAGTCTCCAGGGGGGTCCGTACGAGCAGTACTTC,CASSLQGGPYEQYF
TRBJ1-2,TRBV2,.,.,TGTGCCAGCTTCGAGCTGACCAACTATGGCTACACCTTC,CASFELTNYGYTF
TRBJ1-2,TRBV6-5,few,TRBD1,TGTGCCAGCAGTCGAGTTAACAGGGGTAATGGCTACACCTTC,CASSRVNRGNGYTF
TRBJ1-1,TRBV28,.,TRBD1,TGTGCCAGCAGGGACCTCACAGGGGTCACTGAAGCTTTCTTT,CASRDLTGVTEAFF
TRBJ2-7,TRBV6-1,.,TRBD1,TGTGCCAGCAGTGAACCGGGACAGTCCTACGAGCAGTACTTC,CASSEPGQSYEQYF
TRBJ1-1,TRBV28,many,.,TGTGCCAGCAGTCCCCTTACTTCGAACACTGAAGCTTTCTTT,CASSPLTSNTEAFF
TRBJ2-5,TRBV7-3,few,TRBD2,TGTGCCAGCAGCTTAAGGGCGGGGGTAAGGGAGACCCAGTACTTC,CASSLRAGVRETQYF
TRBJ1-3,TRBV7-6,.,.,TGTGCCAGCAGCTTAATCCAGGGGAGGGCTGGAAACACCATATATTTT,CASSLIQGRAGNTIYF
TRBJ2-3,TRBV6-6,.,TRBD2,TGTGCCAGCGGGGCGGGGGTTACGCAGTATTTT,CASGAGVTQYF
TRBJ2-2,TRBV28,.,.,TGTGCCAGCACCAGAGGCACCGGGGAGCTGTTTTTT,CASTRGTGELFF
TRBJ1-2,TRBV18,.,.,TGTGCCAGCTCTCAAACTTCGACGTCGGTATTTGACTATGGCTACACCTTC,CASSQTSTSVFDYGYTF
TRBJ2-1,TRBV21-1,once,.,TGTGCCAGCAGCAACTCGGGACGAAAGAGCTCCTACAATGAGCAGTTCTTC,CASSNSGRKSSYNEQFF
TRBJ2-1,TRBV25-1,.,.,TGTGCCAGCAGTGATCGTTTGGGGCCGTACAATGAGCAGTTCTTC,CASSDRLGPYNEQFF
TRBJ2-4,TRBV7-2,.,TRBD1,TGTGCCAGCGACAGGGGGCTTGGTGGGGCCAAAAACATTCAGTACTTC,CASDRGLGGAKNIQYF
TRBJ2-7,TRBV5-6,.,TRBD1,TGTGCCAGCAACGGACAGGGTATTGACGAGCAGTACTTC,CASNGQGIDEQYF
TRBJ2-3,TRBV19,.,TRBD1,TGTGCCTCGGGGGACAGGGGTCGCACAGATACGCAGTATTTT,CASGDRGRTDTQYF
TRBJ2-5,TRBV5-1,.,.,TGCGCCAGCAGCCCTACTCCCCAAGAGACCCAGTACTTC,CASSPTPQETQYF
TRBJ1-1,TRBV30,.,.,TGTGCCTGGAGTCGTATTCCGATGAACACTGAAGCTTTCTTT,CAWSRIPMNTEAFF
TRBJ1-4,TRBV25-1,once,.,TGTGCCAGCAGTGCCTACGGAGGGAATGAAAAACTGTTTTTT,CASSAYGGNEKLFF
TRBJ2-7,TRBV27,.,.,TGTGCCAGCAGTCCCGCGGGACAGACCTACGAGCAGTACTTC,CASSPAGQTYEQYF
TRBJ1-3,TRBV29-1,once,.,TGCAGCGTTACCCAGGGGACTGGAAACACCATATATTTT,CSVTQGTGNTIYF
TRBJ2-5,TRBV7-2,.,.,TGTGCCAGCAGCTTAGCTTTCGGACTTGGAGGACTTGAGACCCAGTACTTC,CASSLAFGLGGLETQYF
TRBJ2-7,TRBV5-8,.,.,TGTGCCAGCAGCTTCATCCCCCCATCCTACGAGCAGTACTTC,CASSFIPPSYEQYF
TRBJ1-5,TRBV19,few,.,TGTGCCAGTAGTATAGGGGGCAATCAGCCCCAGCATTTT,CASSIGGNQPQHF
TRBJ1-6,TRBV9,.,.,TGTGCCAGCAGCGTAGAAGGGGGTCGGGGGAATTCACCCCTCCACTTT,CASSVEGGRGNSPLHF
TRBJ1-1,TRBV9,.,.,TGTGCCAGCAGCCCACACCATGGGGGGCCCACTGAAGCTTTCTTT,CASSPHHGGPTEAFF
TRBJ1-5,TRBV2,few,.,TGTGCCTGGACGGACAGACCCAATCAGCCCCAGCATTTT,CAWTDRPNQPQHF
TRBJ1-2,TRBV30,.,.,TGTGCCTGGAGGGGGCGGAACTATGGCTACACCTTC,CAWRGRNYGYTF
TRBJ1-5,TRBV5-1,many,.,TGCGCCAGCAGCCCGGGGGCCGATCAGCCCCAGCATTTT,CASSPGADQPQHF
TRBJ2-3,TRBV4-2,.,TRBD2,TGTGCCAGCAGCCAAGAGGCCGTGTTTAGGGGACTATCTACAGATACGCAGTATTTT,CASSQEAVFRGLSTDTQYF
TRBJ1-2,TRBV6-5,.,.,TGTGCCAGCAGTTACTCGCAGGATAATAACTATGGCTACACCTTC,CASSYSQDNNYGYTF
TRBJ2-6,TRBV7-9,.,TRBD1,TGTGCCAGCAGCGATCCGTCCCGGGACAGGGGGTTAGGGGCCAACGTCCTGACTTTC,CASSDPSRDRGLGANVLTF
TRBJ2-2,TRBV27,.,.,TGTGCCAGCAGTTACAGGGTGCGCAACACCGGGGAGCTGTTTTTT,CASSYRVRNTGELFF
TRBJ2-5,TRBV19,once,TRBD2,TGTGCCAGTAGTATTCACAGACTAGCAGAGACCCAGTACTTC,CASSIHRLAETQYF
TRBJ1-2,TRBV30,.,TRBD1,TGTGCCTGGAAACCGGGACAGGGGGACCCTGCTAACTATGGCTACACCTTC,CAWKPGQGDPANYGYTF
TRBJ2-5,TRBV6-5,.,TRBD1,TGTGCCAGCAGTGCCCGACAGGGTGGAGAGACCCAGTACTTC,CASSARQGGETQYF
TRBJ1-4,TRBV2,few,.,TGTGCCAGCAGTGCGGGCGCGTTGAGGAGTGAAAAACTGTTTTTT,CASSAGALRSEKLFF
TRBJ1-5,TRBV18,.,.,TGTGCCAGCTCACCACGACAGACGGGAGTTGATCAGCCCCAGCATTTT,CASSPRQTGVDQPQHF
TRBJ2-4,TRBV13,.,.,TGTGCCAGCAGGTCGTTCGGGACCAAAAACATTCAGTACTTC,CASRSFGTKNIQYF
TRBJ2-1,TRBV7-2,few,.,TGTGCCAGCAGCTTAGCTGGTGCGGGGCTAGAGCAGTTCTTC,CASSLAGAGLEQFF
TRBJ1-2,TRBV27,.,TRBD1,TGTGCCAGCAGTTTCGGGACAGGGGACGGCTACACCTTC,CASSFGTGDGYTF
TRBJ2-6,TRBV19,once,.,TGTGCCAGTAGTACAGGAGAGGCTGGGGCCAACGTCCTGACTTTC,CASSTGEAGANVLTF
TRBJ1-3,TRBV10-3,.,.,TGTGCCATCAGTGACCCCGTGACCTCTGGAAACACCATATATTTT,CAISDPVTSGNTIYF
TRBJ2-1,TRBV2,many,TRBD1,TGTGCCAGCAGCGTGACAGGGATGAGCAATGAGCAGTTCTTC,CASSVTGMSNEQFF